A single TCR beta chain is shown here with its context. Antigen unknown. The libraries of TRB cDNA were prepared using 5' RACE with UMI labels. TCRdb re-called the 5' RACE reads, yielding one record per CDR3 amino acid sequence without DNA. The listing records around 110,000 distinct CDR3 sequences. The data belong to a study of CXCR3-negative and CXCR3-positive naive CD8 T cells. General study results and limits: For CXCR3-positive naive cells, TRB CDR3s were more hydrophobic than those of CXCR3-negative naive cells.

The CDR3 runs 13 residues. Using triplicate sorts, 300,000 cells were collected each time from every CD8+ T cell subset. Sequenced: naive CXCR3+ CD8+ T cells from blood. Noted subset: CD45RO-CCR7+CD27+CD95- naive CD8+ T cells expressing CXCR3 (TNR3+). The gene calls are TRBV12-3 or TRBV12-4 and TRBJ2-5. This receptor was obtained from a human donor in good health. Some clones in this sample may be carry-over from other donors' samples. This chain's CDR3 is CASSLVVQETQYF.